This TCR beta chain was captured in a study of T cell responses to AZD1222 COVID-19 vaccine. Study-level points and caveats: White British donors predominated, females outnumbered males, and clonal diversity was possibly underestimated.

In germline, CDR1 is SEHNR, CDR2 FQNEAQ (reference sequence). The CDR3 is 12 amino acids. Trimming shortened V by 5 bases and J by 7 bases, and 6 bases separated the two germline ends. TCRdb's table, derived via immunoSEQ multiplex PCR, lists solely in-frame clones and lacks some. This sample has around 200,000 clones; under 95% occur once, and the top ten carry roughly 1.5%. A remark on this clone: The antigen is unknown.

The sequences come from peripheral blood, collected 28 days after the second AZD1222 dose. The TCR was taken from an adult who received the AZD1222 COVID-19 vaccine. This sequence joins TRBV7-9 and TRBJ1-6; D remains unclear. The CDR3 nucleotides are TGTGCCAGCAGCCAACAGAATTCACCCCTCCACTTT. As protein: CASSQQNSPLHF.